This TCR beta chain was captured in a study of blood T cell repertoires in COVID-19. Looking at the study overall: Sources were T cells, B-cell-depleted T cells, or PBMCs; the material itself was cDNA or gDNA.

Generated by immunoSEQ multiplex PCR, the TCRdb table keeps only in-frame clones and is missing some. Here the sample spans 150,000 to 200,000 clones, roughly 84% being singletons. The CDR3 runs 13 residues. The V and J ends lost 5 bases and 7 bases, in that order; junction bases with no gene match: 7. Germline V gives CDR1 LNHDA, CDR2 SQIVND (reference sequence). The sequence was obtained from a woman aged 60-70 years with acute or convalescent COVID-19. Sequenced material: peripheral blood. The chain recombines TRBV19 with TRBJ1-2; 7 bases fit TRBD1. CDR3 in amino acids: CASSSTGSGGYTF. The CDR3 nucleotides are TGTGCCAGTAGTTCGACAGGGTCAGGTGGCTACACCTTC.